This T cell receptor beta chain was obtained from a study of early T cells in non-severe SARS-CoV-2 infection. This clonotype was seen a few times. The antigen is undetermined. V shed 6 bases, J shed 3 bases, and the junction held 6 bases outside the gene matches. Germline V gene lookup returns CDR1 WNHNN and CDR2 SYGVQD (reference sequence). This CDR3 is 15 amino acids long. General observations from the study: Anti-spike CD8 specificities were favored by VDJdb matching, whose results missed private and CD4 specificities.

Researchers tagged individual cDNA molecules with unique molecular identifiers. TCRdb ran MiXCR on the 5' RACE reads and lists one entry per CDR3 protein. Here the sample spans around 70,000 distinct CDR3 sequences, 11% being singletons. The sequencing sample was made of whole blood. The chain combines TRBV10-1 with TRBJ2-2; 8 positions agree with TRBD2. This clonotype originated in an adult who was a healthcare worker with PCR-confirmed SARS-CoV-2 infection or an uninfected control (not recorded which). The CDR3 loop is CASSYSGMDTGELFF. As DNA, the CDR3 is TGCGCCAGCAGCTATAGCGGGATGGACACCGGGGAGCTGTTTTTT.